This TCR beta chain was observed in a study of blood T cell repertoires in COVID-19. How the authors handled the data: By means of reference gene primer amplification, nucleated cell counts were estimated. TCRdb's table, derived via immunoSEQ multiplex PCR, lists solely in-frame clones and lacks some. V and J calls plus clone size are reproduced from that table; the DNA served to infer D and trimming. The sample lists around 210,000 clones, approximately 85% occurring once. The clonotype comes from a man aged 45-65 years with COVID-19, enrolled during active disease. Material for sequencing was peripheral blood.

Written as DNA, the CDR3 is TGTGCCAGCAGCGGGGGGGACTACAATGAGCAGTTCTTC. This translates into CASSGGDYNEQFF. V is TRBV7-8 and J is TRBJ2-1; 7 nucleotides line up with TRBD2. This CDR3 is built from 13 residues. CDR1 and CDR2 (germline): SGHVS, FQNEAQ. With V trimmed by 5 bases and J by 3 bases, 1 base remained unmatched.